This T cell receptor (beta chain) was obtained from a study of beta chain features in type 1 diabetes. Whole-study findings and limits: VDJ junctions sequenced from type 1 diabetes patients showed fewer insertions and more deletions. Shorter TCRB CDR3s, moderately but significantly so, marked every one of the four CD4+ subsets in Type 1 diabetes patients. Compared to healthy donors, patients appeared to have naive, central memory and Treg TCRB repertoires that were more alike.

Remarks on this clone: Its antigen is currently unknown.

Blood was drawn once from each donor into heparinised tubes. The draws averaged around 0.12 L. CDR3 length: 14 amino acids. V was trimmed by 6 bases and J by 2 bases, leaving 12 bases between them. Germline V CDR1 and CDR2: MGHRA, YSYEKL. As every portion of the isolated RNA was reverse transcribed, the sequencing read expressed TCRB transcripts. Repertoires were generated with immunoSEQ multiplex PCR, while TCRdb's copy carries only in-frame clones and drops some. The data contain 200,000 to 300,000 clones, just over 20% of them singletons. The rearrangement links TRBV4-1 to TRBJ2-3; tentative D call: TRBD2 (6 bases). The sample comprised naive CD4+ T cells from blood. This TCR was recovered from a middle-aged woman with type 1 diabetes. The CDR3 is CASSPGVATDTQYF. CDR3 DNA sequence: TGCGCCAGCAGTCCGGGGGTCGCCACAGATACGCAGTATTTT.